This entry concerns a single T cell receptor beta chain. Its target is not known. Other nucleotide sequences in the sample specify the same CDR3. V was shortened by 0 bases and J by 7 bases, with 7 bases between the two germline ends. Looked up from germline, CDR1 is LGHDT and CDR2 is YNNKEL (reference sequence). The CDR3 is made up of 13 amino acids. These data are taken from a study of T cell responses to AZD1222 COVID-19 vaccine. TCRdb's copy holds only in-frame clones and misses some; the assay was immunoSEQ multiplex PCR. This table has 150,000 to 200,000 clones, approximately 91% appearing once. Study-level findings and limits: Recipients of two AZD1222 doses showed rising Spike-specific TCR breadth and depth.

The chain uses TRBV3-1 (or the pseudogene TRBV3-2) and TRBJ2-1; no definite D call. Source: peripheral blood, taken on day 0 of AZD1222 vaccination. The TCR comes from an adult in good health. In DNA form, the CDR3 reads TGTGCCAGCAGCCAAGACTGGAGTAATGAGCAGTTCTTC. This gives the protein CASSQDWSNEQFF.